This entry lists 26 T cell receptor beta chains sequenced from one sample in a study of OX40 agonist ivuxolimab in advanced cancers. The data were produced by immunoSEQ multiplex PCR, yet TCRdb's version contains in-frame clones alone and is incomplete. The data show about 70,000 clones, with roughly 86% seen just once and roughly 2% held by the top ten. Sequenced here: CD4+ or CD8+ T cells sorted from blood, sampled in a trial of the OX40 agonist ivuxolimab. Every receptor here comes from an adult with an advanced solid tumor such as melanoma, head and neck, liver or kidney cancer.

In its sample, this clone is medium-sized. At one end the junction does not follow the germline gene, possibly because of a read error. The chain recombines TRBV6-1 with TRBJ2-7; 9 positions match TRBD1. The CDR3 has 15 residues. The germline V gene has CDR1 MNHNS and CDR2 SASEGT. The CDR3 sequence is CASSPATGGSDEQYF. The CDR3 DNA is TGTGCCAGCAGCCCGGCCACAGGGGGCTCCGACGAGCAGTACTTC.

CDR3 DNA: TGTGCCAGCAGTGCACGGCTGAACACCGGGGAGCTGTTTTTT. Translation gives CASSARLNTGELFF. The rearrangement uses TRBV2 and TRBJ2-2; D remains ambiguous. V shed 4 bases and J shed 1 base, with 7 bases lying between them. There are 14 residues in the CDR3. The germline V gene has CDR1 SNHLY and CDR2 FYNNEI.

The V call is TRBV6-5, the J call TRBJ1-2; maybe TRBD1 (6 bases). The CDR3 is 15 amino acids. Trimming took off 4 bases at V and 4 bases at J, with 16 bases between the two ends. Germline CDR1 is MNHEY and CDR2 is SVGAGI. The CDR3 DNA sequence: TGTGCCAGCAGTTGGCTCCGGACAGCAGGCTATGGCTACACCTTC. Its translation is CASSWLRTAGYGYTF.

This clone has more than one count but fewer than ten. The rearrangement uses TRBV5-4 and TRBJ2-7, with D unclear. Trimming cost V 0 bases and J 7 bases, with 5 bases left between them. Germline lookup yields CDR1 SGHNT and CDR2 YYREEE (reference sequence). CDR3 size: 11 residues. The CDR3 here is CASSLDKEQYF. CDR3 sequence (DNA): TGTGCCAGCAGCTTGGACAAGGAGCAGTACTTC.

The V gene is TRBV11-3, the J gene TRBJ2-1, with TRBD2 matching over 16 bases. The CDR3 is 19 residues long. Germline CDR1 reads SGHNT; CDR2 reads YENEEA. Trimming took 1 base from V and 6 from J; bases not matched to a gene: 9. The CDR3 nucleotides read TGTGCCAGCAGCTTAGCTGGGACTAGCGGGGGGGCTGAGGGCAATGAGCAGTTCTTC. Residues: CASSLAGTSGGAEGNEQFF. Full variable domain (missing parts from reference TRBV11-3 and TRBJ2-1): EAGVVQSPRYKIIEKKQPVAFWCNPISGHNTLYWYLQNLGQGPELLIRYENEEAVDDSQLPKDRFSAERLKGVDSTLKIQPAELGDSAVYLCASSLAGTSGGAEGNEQFFGPGTRLTVL.

The rearrangement links TRBV9 to TRBJ2-3; possibly TRBD1 or TRBD2 for D (5 bases each). Trimming took 3 bases from V and 6 from J, leaving 11 bases between them. The CDR3 totals 13 residues. Germline CDR1 SGDLS, CDR2 YYNGEE. The CDR3 region is CASSEGPTDTQYF. The CDR3 DNA is TGTGCCAGCAGCGAGGGACCTACTGATACGCAGTATTTT.

This clone was seen only once. This sequence joins TRBV5-1 and TRBJ2-3; D unresolved. The length of the CDR3 is 17 residues. Trimming took off 1 base at V and 0 bases at J, with 15 bases between the two ends. In germline, CDR1 is SGHRS, CDR2 YFSETQ. The CDR3 DNA reads as TGCGCCAGCAGCTTGATGGCGGACGACGCTAGCACAGATACGCAGTATTTT. It encodes CASSLMADDASTDTQYF.

The table lists this clone with a count of one. The chain has TRBV28 and TRBJ2-7; D unclear. Trimming stripped 5 bases from V and 4 bases from J, with 9 bases between. The germline V gene encodes CDR1 MDHEN and CDR2 SYDVKM. The CDR3 totals 12 residues. DNA of the CDR3: TGTGCCAGCAGTCTCCTAGATTACGAGCAGTACTTC. Its translation is CASSLLDYEQYF.

This clone was detected only a few times. The V call is TRBV18, the J call TRBJ1-6; a possible D gene is TRBD1 (5 bases). This CDR3 region has 15 residues. Germline V gives CDR1 KGHSH, CDR2 LQKENI. The V end was cut by 1 base, the J end by 7 bases, with 11 bases between. DNA for the CDR3: TGTGCCAGCTCACCACTAGAAGGGACCAATTCACCCCTCCACTTT. Protein: CASSPLEGTNSPLHF.

V and J are TRBV28 and TRBJ2-3; D uncertain. Germline-derived CDR1 and CDR2 are MDHEN and SYDVKM. V was trimmed by 5 bases and J by 0 bases, leaving 6 bases between them. This CDR3 spans 13 amino acids. The CDR3 region is CASSPPSTDTQYF. CDR3 nucleotides: TGTGCCAGCAGTCCCCCGAGCACAGATACGCAGTATTTT.

The chain recombines TRBV10-3 with TRBJ1-2; TRBD1 agrees at 8 bases. The V segment lost 2 bases and the J segment 7 bases; nucleotides outside the gene matches: 9. This CDR3 contains 15 residues. Germline values: CDR1 ENHRY, CDR2 SYGVKD. The CDR3 DNA reads TGTGCCATCAGTGAGCCTGGGACAGGATTAGCTGGCTACACCTTC. This sequence encodes CAISEPGTGLAGYTF.

V is TRBV5-8 and J is TRBJ2-3, with a tentative D call TRBD2 (5 bases). The germline V and J ends were trimmed by 4 bases and 0 bases, with 12 bases remaining between them. The CDR3 extends over 15 amino acids. Germline V gives CDR1 SGHTS, CDR2 YDEGEE. In DNA, the CDR3 is TGTGCCAGCAGCCTGGACTGGCTAAGCACAGATACGCAGTATTTT. Translated, it gives CASSLDWLSTDTQYF.

The chain employs TRBV18 and TRBJ2-7, with D perhaps matching TRBD1 (5 bases). Germline V gene sequence: CDR1 KGHSH, CDR2 LQKENI. The ends were cut back, 3 bases at V and 3 bases at J, with 18 bases in the middle. CDR3 length: 16 residues. CDR3 DNA: TGTGCCAGCTCACCGAACTCAGGAAAGGGGCACTACGAGCAGTACTTC. Its translation: CASSPNSGKGHYEQYF.

The J gene is TRBJ1-5, the V gene TRBV10-3, with 8 bases that match TRBD1. Germline V gene lookup returns CDR1 ENHRY and CDR2 SYGVKD. The CDR3 contains 13 residues. J was trimmed by 5 bases and V by 6 bases; bases with no gene match: 3. CDR3: CAISATGDQPQHF. In nucleotides, the CDR3 is TGTGCCATCAGCGCGACAGGGGATCAGCCCCAGCATTTT.

The chain recombines TRBV7-9 with TRBJ1-4, with no clear D. Trimming pared 6 bases from V and 6 bases from J, leaving 14 bases between. The CDR3 contains 14 residues. The germline V gene has CDR1 SEHNR and CDR2 FQNEAQ (reference sequence). For the CDR3, the DNA is TGTGCCAGCAGTCCACTTAGAGTGGATGAAAAACTGTTTTTT. Translated, it gives CASSPLRVDEKLFF.

The J gene is TRBJ2-3, the V gene TRBV11-3, with D perhaps matching TRBD2 (7 bases). Looked up from germline, CDR1 is SGHNT and CDR2 is YENEEA. Trimming took 3 bases from V and 4 from J, leaving 14 bases between them. The CDR3 length is 15 residues. DNA for the CDR3: TGTGCCAGCAGCTTGGGAGGGGGTGATGCAGATACGCAGTATTTT. As protein: CASSLGGGDADTQYF.

This chain links TRBV4-1 with TRBJ1-2, with D maybe TRBD1 (5 bases). Germline-derived CDR1 and CDR2 are MGHRA and YSYEKL. V gave up 0 bases and J gave up 7 bases, with 12 bases separating them. The CDR3 consists of 14 residues. The CDR3 sequence is CASSQDGTQVGYTF. The CDR3 nucleotides read TGCGCCAGCAGCCAAGATGGGACCCAAGTTGGCTACACCTTC.

This clone showed up just a few times. This chain connects TRBV28 to TRBJ2-3, with D unclear. CDR1 MDHEN and CDR2 SYDVKM come from the germline V gene. This CDR3 spans 15 amino acids. The germline V and J ends were trimmed by 3 bases and 3 bases, with 13 bases remaining between them. The DNA of the CDR3 is TGTGCCAGCAGTTTTTCCGTACGAATAACAGATACGCAGTATTTT. Translating gives CASSFSVRITDTQYF. The variable domain in full, completed from reference TRBV28 and TRBJ2-3, reads DVKVTQSSRYLVKRTGEKVFLECVQDMDHENMFWYRQDPGLGLRLIYFSYDVKMKEKGDIPEGYSVSREKKERFSLILESASTNQTSMYLCASSFSVRITDTQYFGPGTRLTVL.

The chain joins TRBV15 to TRBJ2-7; D is unresolved. Germline-derived CDR1 and CDR2 are LNHNV and YYDKDF (reference sequence). The CDR3 contains 13 residues. V lost 5 bases and J 2 bases, leaving 10 bases between the germline ends. CDR3 residues: CATSRNGPYEQYF. CDR3 nucleotides: TGTGCCACCAGCCGAAACGGGCCCTACGAGCAGTACTTC. The full variable domain, rest sourced from reference TRBV15 and TRBJ2-7, is DAMVIQNPRYQVTQFGKPVTLSCSQTLNHNVMYWYQQKSSQAPKLLFHYYDKDFNNEADTPDNFQSRRPNTSFCFLDIRSPGLGDTAMYLCATSRNGPYEQYFGPGTRLTVT.

This chain links TRBV5-8 with TRBJ1-2, with 8 nucleotides matching TRBD1. The CDR3 is 14 amino acids. From germline, CDR1 is SGHTS and CDR2 YDEGEE. Unmatched junction bases numbered 6, after V lost 4 bases and J lost 4 bases. CDR3 coding DNA: TGTGCCAGCAGCAGGGACAGGAGTGGCTATGGCTACACCTTC. It specifies CASSRDRSGYGYTF.

The chain recombines TRBV21-1 with TRBJ1-5; TRBD1, as called in the table, went unchecked against the DNA. TRBV21-1 is designated a pseudogene. This CDR3 is 11 amino acids long. CDR3 region: CAISVNQPQHF. In DNA, the CDR3 is TGTGCCATATCAGTCAATCAGCCCCAGCATTTT.

In its sample, this clone was seen once. V gene TRBV7-3 combines with J gene TRBJ2-2, with 12 nucleotides matching TRBD2. V shed 5 bases and J 6 bases; nucleotides not matched to a gene: 1. Germline lookup yields CDR1 SGHTA and CDR2 FQGTGA. CDR3 length: 14 residues. CDR3 DNA: TGTGCCAGCAGCCCTAGCGGGAGGGCCGGGGAGCTGTTTTTT. Amino acid sequence: CASSPSGRAGELFF.

The rearrangement uses TRBV2 and TRBJ1-5, with 7 bases that match TRBD1. Per germline, CDR1 SNHLY and CDR2 FYNNEI. V was clipped by 6 bases and J by 2 bases; unmatched bases: 4. This CDR3 spans 14 amino acids. The CDR3: CASRDDRGNQPQHF. CDR3 coding DNA: TGTGCCAGCAGGGACGACAGGGGCAATCAGCCCCAGCATTTT.

This chain connects TRBV4-2 to TRBJ2-3, with D possibly being TRBD2 (6 bases). CDR1 is LGHNA, CDR2 YNFKEQ, per germline. The V gene lost 0 bases and the J gene lost 2 bases, with 12 bases spanning the gap. The CDR3 runs to 16 residues. The DNA of the CDR3 is TGTGCCAGCAGCCAAGACGGCAGGGAGGTCACAGATACGCAGTATTTT. This sequence encodes CASSQDGREVTDTQYF.

In DNA form, the CDR3 reads TGTGCCAGCAGGAAAAGACAGTCCGACACAGATACGCAGTATTTT. Translation gives CASRKRQSDTDTQYF. The chain couples TRBV6-6 to TRBJ2-3, with D possibly matching TRBD1 (5 bases). CDR3 length: 15 residues. Trimming pared 6 bases from V and 2 bases from J, leaving 15 bases between. The germline CDR1 and CDR2 sequences are MNHNY and SVGAGI (reference sequence).

The chain recombines TRBV7-6 with TRBJ2-1, with D unclear. The ends were cut back, 0 bases at V and 9 bases at J, with 12 bases in the middle. The germline V gene has CDR1 SGHVS and CDR2 FNYEAQ. This CDR3 has 14 residues. The CDR3 DNA reads TGTGCCAGCAGCTTAGCGCGCGGACGCGGTGAGCAGTTCTTC. Its protein is CASSLARGRGEQFF.